Following are 12 T cell receptor beta chains from one sample sequenced in a study of shared clonotypes between healthy human individuals. Sequencing was performed with immunoSEQ multiplex PCR; in TCRdb, only in-frame clones are kept and a portion is missing. The sample consists of just under 350,000 clones, more than 60% of them appearing once. Specimen: memory CD4+ T cells sorted from blood. Subset of the sample: CD45RA-negative fraction. These receptor sequences come from a man in his thirties or forties in good health.

The chain uses TRBV5-1 and TRBJ1-1; perhaps TRBD1 as D (6 bases). V was shortened by 2 bases and J by 3 bases, with 14 bases between the two germline ends. Looked up from germline, CDR1 is SGHRS and CDR2 is YFSETQ. The CDR3 covers 15 residues. As DNA, the CDR3 is TGCGCCAGCAGCTTTGGGGGGCTTGGGGACACTGAAGCTTTCTTT. Its translation is CASSFGGLGDTEAFF.

The count of this clone is one. V gene TRBV29-1 combines with J gene TRBJ2-5, with 7 nucleotides matching TRBD1. Per the germline V gene, CDR1 is SQVTM and CDR2 is ANQGSEA. This CDR3 region has 11 residues. J was trimmed by 6 bases and V by 8 bases; bases with no gene match: 6. CDR3 in amino acids: CSISQGKTQYF. Written as DNA, the CDR3 is TGCAGCATATCACAGGGGAAGACCCAGTACTTC.

The CDR3 protein is CASRKTGTDTQYF. CDR3 bases: TGTGCCAGCCGTAAGACGGGCACAGATACGCAGTATTTT. The genes are TRBV28 and TRBJ2-3, with no clear D. The V and J ends lost 8 bases and 1 base respectively, with 10 bases between them. In germline, CDR1 is MDHEN, CDR2 SYDVKM. The CDR3 totals 13 residues.

The rearrangement joins TRBV15 to TRBJ2-3; no firm D call. Trimming cost V 2 bases and J 5 bases, with 5 bases left between them. Per germline, CDR1 LNHNV and CDR2 YYDKDF (reference sequence). This CDR3 region has 12 residues. Here the CDR3 DNA reads TGTGCCACCAGCAGACCTAGAGATACGCAGTATTTT. Protein sequence: CATSRPRDTQYF.

J is TRBJ2-7 and V is TRBV28, with D perhaps given as TRBD1 or TRBD2 (5 bases each). Germline V gene data show CDR1 as MDHEN and CDR2 as SYDVKM. Trimming shortened V by 6 bases and J by 2 bases, and 29 bases separated the two germline ends. The CDR3 covers 19 residues. In nucleotides, the CDR3 is TGTGCCAGCAGCGGAAGTCGCATAGGTCAGGGACGGGGAGCCTACGAGCAGTACTTC. The encoded protein is CASSGSRIGQGRGAYEQYF.

This chain joins TRBV7-2 and TRBJ2-4, with D perhaps given as TRBD1 or TRBD2 (5 bases each). The CDR3 sequence is 15 residues long. The germline V gene has CDR1 SGHTA and CDR2 FQGNSA. V dropped 3 bases and J dropped 1 base, with 10 bases sitting between them. CDR3 DNA: TGTGCCAGCAGCTTTGGGGGAAGGGCCAAAAACATTCAGTACTTC. Protein: CASSFGGRAKNIQYF.

This clone was picked up a small number of times. V and J are TRBV10-2 and TRBJ2-2, with 9 bases aligning to TRBD1. The CDR3 is made up of 13 amino acids. CDR1 is WSHSY and CDR2 is SAAADI in the germline V gene. J gave up 7 bases and V 9 bases, and 6 bases lay outside the gene matches. CDR3 in DNA: TGCGCCAGGGGACAGGGAGACGGCGGGGAGCTGTTTTTT. Its translation: CARGQGDGGELFF.

This clone occurred once. The chain combines TRBV5-1 with TRBJ2-7, with no clear D. The V and J ends lost 3 bases and 0 bases respectively, with 4 bases between them. The CDR3 length is 12 residues. The germline gives CDR1 SGHRS, CDR2 YFSETQ. CDR3: CASSSGSYEQYF. For the CDR3, the DNA is TGCGCCAGCAGCTCGGGCTCCTACGAGCAGTACTTC.

This clone was observed a handful of times. The chain couples TRBV9 to TRBJ2-7, with 11 bases fitting TRBD2. Germline V CDR1 and CDR2: SGDLS, YYNGEE. V shed 3 bases and J 7 bases; nucleotides not matched to a gene: 6. CDR3 length: 14 amino acids. CDR3 amino acids: CASSGTTSGKEQYF. As DNA, the CDR3 is TGTGCCAGCAGCGGGACGACTAGCGGGAAGGAGCAGTACTTC.

The chain is built from TRBV19 and TRBJ1-1, with TRBD1 as a possible D gene (6 bases). CDR3 length: 13 residues. V shed 4 bases and J shed 1 base, with 7 bases lying between them. Germline CDR1 LNHDA, CDR2 SQIVND (reference sequence). DNA for the CDR3: TGTGCCAGTAGTACGACAGGGAACACTGAAGCTTTCTTT. Translating gives CASSTTGNTEAFF.

The chain uses TRBV15 and TRBJ2-6; no reliable D call. The V end lost 0 bases, the J end lost 0 bases, and 9 bases lay between the germline ends. Germline V CDR1 and CDR2: LNHNV, YYDKDF (reference sequence). CDR3 length: 17 amino acids. DNA of the CDR3: TGTGCCACCAGCAGAGATTGGCTAAGCTCTGGGGCCAACGTCCTGACTTTC. It translates to CATSRDWLSSGANVLTF.

V is TRBV27 and J is TRBJ2-3; 8 bases align to TRBD1. V was pared by 6 bases and J by 1 base, with 15 bases of the junction left unmatched. The CDR3 has 18 residues. Per germline, CDR1 MNHEY and CDR2 SMNVEV (reference sequence). The CDR3 bases are TGTGCCAGCAGACCCTCGGCCCGGACAGGGATGGGCACAGATACGCAGTATTTT. It translates to CASRPSARTGMGTDTQYF.